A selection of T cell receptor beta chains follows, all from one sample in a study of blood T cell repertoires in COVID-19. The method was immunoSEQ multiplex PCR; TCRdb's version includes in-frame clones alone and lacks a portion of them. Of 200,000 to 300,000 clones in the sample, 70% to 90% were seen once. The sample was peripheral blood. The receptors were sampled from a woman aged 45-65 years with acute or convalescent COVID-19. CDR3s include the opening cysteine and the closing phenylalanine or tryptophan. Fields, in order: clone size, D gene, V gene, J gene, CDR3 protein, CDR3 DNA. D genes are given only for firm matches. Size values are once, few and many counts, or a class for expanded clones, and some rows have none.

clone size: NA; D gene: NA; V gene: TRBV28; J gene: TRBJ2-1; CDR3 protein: CASSLFGRGEQFF; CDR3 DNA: TGTGCCAGCAGTTTATTTGGGCGGGGAGAGCAGTTCTTC
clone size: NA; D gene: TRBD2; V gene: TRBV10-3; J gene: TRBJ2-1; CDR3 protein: CAISEPGLANNEQFF; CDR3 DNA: TGTGCCATCAGTGAGCCGGGACTAGCGAACAATGAGCAGTTCTTC
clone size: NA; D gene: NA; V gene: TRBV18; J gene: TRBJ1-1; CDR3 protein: CARGGANTEAFF; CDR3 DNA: TGTGCCAGAGGGGGGGCCAACACTGAAGCTTTCTTT
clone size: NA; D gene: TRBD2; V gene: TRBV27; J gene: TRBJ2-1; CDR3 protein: CASSSGREQGEQFF; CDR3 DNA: TGTGCCAGCAGCAGTGGGAGGGAACAAGGTGAGCAGTTCTTC
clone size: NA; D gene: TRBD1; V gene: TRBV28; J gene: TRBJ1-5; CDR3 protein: CASSSTGVRNQPQHF; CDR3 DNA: TGTGCCAGCAGTTCGACAGGGGTTCGCAATCAGCCCCAGCATTTT
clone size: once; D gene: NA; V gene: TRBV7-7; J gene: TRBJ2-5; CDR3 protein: CASSLDASVAETQYF; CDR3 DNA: TGTGCTAGCAGCTTAGACGCTAGCGTAGCAGAGACCCAGTACTTC
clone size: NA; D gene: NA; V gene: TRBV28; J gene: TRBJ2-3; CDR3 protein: CASRKTSVDTQYF; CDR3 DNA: TGTGCCAGCAGAAAGACTAGTGTGGATACGCAGTATTTT
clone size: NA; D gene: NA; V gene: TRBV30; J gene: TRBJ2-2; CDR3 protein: CAWSGRRAVHTGELFF; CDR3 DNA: TGTGCCTGGAGTGGGAGGCGGGCGGTGCACACCGGGGAGCTGTTTTTT
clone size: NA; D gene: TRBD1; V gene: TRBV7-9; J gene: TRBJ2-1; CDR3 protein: CASSLAGGYSGQGIHEQFF; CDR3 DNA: TGTGCCAGCAGCTTAGCAGGCGGATATTCGGGACAGGGCATCCATGAGCAGTTCTTC
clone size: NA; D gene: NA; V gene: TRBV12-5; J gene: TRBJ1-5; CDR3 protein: CASGILNQPQHF; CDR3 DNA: TGTGCTAGTGGTATTCTTAATCAGCCCCAGCATTTT
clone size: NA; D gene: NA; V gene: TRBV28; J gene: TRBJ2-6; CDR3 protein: CASTANSGANVLTF; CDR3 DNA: TGTGCCAGCACAGCGAACTCTGGGGCCAACGTCCTGACTTTC
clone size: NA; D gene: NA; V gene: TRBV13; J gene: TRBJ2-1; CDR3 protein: CASSPRPSRSYNEQFF; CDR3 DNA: TGTGCCAGCAGCCCGCGGCCTTCTAGATCCTACAATGAGCAGTTCTTC
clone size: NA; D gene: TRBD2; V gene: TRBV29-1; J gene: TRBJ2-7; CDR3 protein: CSVASAGGLHEQYF; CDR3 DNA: TGCAGCGTTGCTTCGGCGGGAGGGCTGCACGAGCAGTACTTC
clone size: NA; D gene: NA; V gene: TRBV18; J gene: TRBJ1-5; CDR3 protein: CASSPPNRASNQPQHF; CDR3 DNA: TGTGCCAGCTCACCACCGAACAGGGCGAGCAATCAGCCCCAGCATTTT
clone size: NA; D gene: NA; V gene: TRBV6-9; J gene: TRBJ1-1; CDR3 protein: CASSPPRAAFF; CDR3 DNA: TGTGCCAGCAGCCCCCCCAGGGCAGCTTTCTTT
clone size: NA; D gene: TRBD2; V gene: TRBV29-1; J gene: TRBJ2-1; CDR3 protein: CSGSGGETDNEQFF; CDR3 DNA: TGCAGCGGCTCGGGGGGGGAGACTGATAATGAGCAGTTCTTC